This paragraph reports one T cell receptor beta chain. Antigen specificity is unknown. V dropped 6 bases and J dropped 8 bases, with 22 bases sitting between them. This CDR3 contains 15 residues. CDR1 LNHDA and CDR2 SQIVND come from the germline V gene (reference sequence). The sample comes from a study of shared clonotypes between healthy human individuals. In the study overall: Three plates were used per donor for CD4 naive, three for CD4 memory, two for CD8 naive and one for CD8 memory. Overall study findings and caveats: Memory subsets generally showed lower estimated richness than naive subsets.

CD45RO-negative, CCR7-selected cells formed the naive CD8 fraction, which excluded terminally differentiated effector memory CD45RA+ cells. Donors were healthy HIV-negative adults without recent acute infections or vaccinations. Study processing details: Filtering was not the same, since immunoSEQ gave junction-only sequences without quality scores. Clones were read by immunoSEQ multiplex PCR, and TCRdb kept only the in-frame ones, dropping some. That table furnishes V, J and clone size, whereas the DNA furnished D and trimming. The table shows about 2.1 million clones, with approximately 92% occurring only once.

The rearrangement links TRBV19 to TRBJ1-2; D is uncertain. The sequenced material came from naive CD8+ T cells from PBMCs. The receptor's source is a man younger than 35 in good health. Some clones in this sample may be carry-over from other donors' samples. This CDR3 is CASRRGPGDLDGYTF. CDR3 coding DNA: TGTGCCAGTAGGCGGGGTCCGGGTGATCTCGACGGCTACACCTTC.